This T cell receptor beta chain emerged from a study of T cell responses to AZD1222 COVID-19 vaccine. Study-wide points: Nearly half of the spike-specific TCRs reportedly recognize variant regions that carry no mutations.

Concerning this clone: No antigen is known for it.

Sequencing used immunoSEQ multiplex PCR; TCRdb keeps in-frame clones, though not all of them. The repertoire consists of 150,000 to 200,000 clones, with roughly 90% occurring once and the leading ten covering less than 1.5%. The CDR3 contains 16 residues. The V end lost 1 base, the J end lost 3 bases, and 13 bases lay between the germline ends. Germline assignment: CDR1 SGHVS and CDR2 FQNEAQ. This TCR derives from an adult who received the AZD1222 COVID-19 vaccine. Material: peripheral blood, obtained 28 days after the second AZD1222 dose. This chain uses TRBV7-8 with TRBJ1-3, with D possibly TRBD1 on 5 matching bases. CDR3 sequence: CASSLGNRRGGNTIYF. The CDR3 DNA follows: TGTGCCAGCAGCTTAGGTAACAGGAGAGGTGGAAACACCATATATTTT. The full variable domain, with the rest looked up from reference TRBV7-8 and TRBJ1-3, is GAGVSQSPRYKVAKRGQDVALRCDPISGHVSLFWYQQALGQGPEFLTYFQNEAQLDKSGLPSDRFFAERPEGSVSTLKIQRTQQEDSAVYLCASSLGNRRGGNTIYFGEGSWLTVV.